The 17 T cell receptor beta chains listed next were all sequenced from one sample in a study of blood T cell repertoires in COVID-19. The method was immunoSEQ multiplex PCR; TCRdb's version includes in-frame clones alone and lacks a portion of them. The table lists 150,000 to 200,000 clones, approximately 83% of them singletons, with roughly 2.6% in the top ten. Material: peripheral blood. Every receptor here comes from a human donor with acute or convalescent COVID-19. The donor label of this sample is uncertain.

The chain has TRBV6-5 and TRBJ1-2; D remains ambiguous. Trimming left V 0 bases short and J 4 bases short, with 9 bases between. Looked up from germline, CDR1 is MNHEY and CDR2 is SVGAGI. The CDR3 length is 14 residues. The CDR3 here is CASSYSGRSYGYTF. CDR3 bases: TGTGCCAGCAGTTACTCCGGCAGGTCCTATGGCTACACCTTC.

The chain uses TRBV19 and TRBJ1-4, with D perhaps TRBD1 (5 bases). From germline, CDR1 is LNHDA and CDR2 SQIVND (reference sequence). V gave up 1 base and J gave up 4 bases, with 16 bases separating them. The CDR3 is 17 residues long. The CDR3 spells CASSIGTGGNFNEKLFF. DNA for the CDR3: TGTGCCAGTAGTATAGGTACGGGGGGAAACTTTAATGAAAAACTGTTTTTT. Based on the CDR3 plus reference TRBV19 and TRBJ1-4, the full variable domain is DGGITQSPKYLFRKEGQNVTLSCEQNLNHDAMYWYRQDPGQGLRLIYYSQIVNDFQKGDIAEGYSVSREKKESFPLTVTSAQKNPTAFYLCASSIGTGGNFNEKLFFGSGTQLSVL.

J is TRBJ2-7 and V is TRBV6-6; D is possibly TRBD1 (6 bases). Germline values: CDR1 MNHNY, CDR2 SVGAGI (reference sequence). Trimming shortened V by 2 bases and J by 5 bases, and 10 bases separated the two germline ends. The CDR3 is 13 residues long. CDR3 residues: CASSYGQGNEQYF. Written as DNA, the CDR3 is TGTGCCAGCAGTTACGGGCAGGGGAACGAGCAGTACTTC.

The rearrangement links TRBV2 to TRBJ2-3; D remains unclear. The CDR3 is 14 residues long. Germline loops: CDR1 SNHLY, CDR2 FYNNEI. Trimming removed 4 bases from V and 4 bases from J, with 12 bases in between. The CDR3: CASSGVTRPDTQYF. CDR3 nucleotides: TGTGCCAGCAGTGGGGTGACACGCCCAGATACGCAGTATTTT.

The chain recombines TRBV11-2 with TRBJ2-2; 13 nucleotides line up with TRBD2. The CDR3 sequence is 15 residues long. The junction had 4 bases not matched to a gene; V was cut back by 5 bases and J by 7 bases. CDR1 is SGHAT and CDR2 is FQNNGV in the germline V gene. The CDR3 here is CASSTGLAGVGELFF. DNA of the CDR3: TGTGCCAGCAGCACCGGACTAGCGGGAGTCGGGGAGCTGTTTTTT.

The chain combines TRBV19 with TRBJ2-7, with 7 bases that match TRBD1. Germline trimming cut 9 bases from V and 1 base from J; bases unmatched to any gene: 9. The germline V gene encodes CDR1 LNHDA and CDR2 SQIVND (reference sequence). The CDR3 spans 14 residues. The CDR3 sequence is CASSRDRPSYEQYF. For the CDR3, the DNA is TGTGCCAGCTCCAGGGACAGACCATCCTACGAGCAGTACTTC.

The chain carries TRBV5-1 and TRBJ1-2; no definite D call. This CDR3 is 16 amino acids long. Germline CDR1 SGHRS, CDR2 YFSETQ. Trimming shortened V by 0 bases and J by 8 bases, and 20 bases separated the two germline ends. The CDR3 region has the DNA TGCGCCAGCAGCTTGGGGTCCTTCCAGGCCCGGGAGGGCTACACCTTC. Translating it yields CASSLGSFQAREGYTF.

This sequence joins TRBV28 and TRBJ1-4; D uncertain. Deletions cut 2 bases from V and 4 bases from J, with 11 bases between. The CDR3 contains 15 residues. The germline V gene has CDR1 MDHEN and CDR2 SYDVKM. In DNA form, the CDR3 reads TGTGCCAGCAGTTTAGACCGGGGATATAATGAAAAACTGTTTTTT. It specifies CASSLDRGYNEKLFF.

The CDR3 is CASSFSGTSTDTQYF. CDR3 bases: TGTGCCAGCAGCTTTAGCGGAACTAGCACAGATACGCAGTATTTT. The rearrangement uses TRBV5-5 and TRBJ2-3; D is possibly TRBD2 (6 bases). This CDR3 is 15 amino acids long. Germline assignment: CDR1 SGHKS and CDR2 YYEKEE (reference sequence). V lost 2 bases to trimming and J lost 0 bases, with 10 bases between them.

The chain carries TRBV6-5 and TRBJ1-6, with no clear D. CDR3 length: 12 residues. The germline CDR1 and CDR2 sequences are MNHEY and SVGAGI. The V end lost 5 bases, the J end lost 8 bases, and 7 bases lay between the germline ends. CDR3 loop: CASSPLYSPLHF. Here the CDR3 DNA reads TGTGCCAGCAGTCCTTTATATTCACCCCTCCACTTT.

This chain links TRBV20-1 with TRBJ1-2; TRBD1 matches 7 bases. With V trimmed by 3 bases and J by 0 bases, 4 bases remained unmatched. The CDR3 is made up of 14 amino acids. Germline lookup yields CDR1 DFQATT and CDR2 SNEGSKA (reference sequence). CDR3 coding DNA: TGCAGTGCTAGTCAGGGGGTATCTAACTATGGCTACACCTTC. It encodes CSASQGVSNYGYTF.

This chain connects TRBV7-9 to TRBJ2-1, with 9 positions matching TRBD2. CDR1 is SEHNR and CDR2 is FQNEAQ in the germline V gene (reference sequence). Trimming at V came to 2 bases and at J to 6 bases, leaving 8 bases not matched to a gene. The CDR3 runs to 16 residues. The DNA for the CDR3 is TGTGCCAGCAGCTTAAAGGCCGGGACTAGCCGCAATGAGCAGTTCTTC. This sequence encodes CASSLKAGTSRNEQFF.

The chain carries TRBV6-1 and TRBJ2-1; 10 nucleotides agree with TRBD2. Germline CDR1 MNHNS, CDR2 SASEGT. The ends lost 4 bases at V and 0 bases at J; junction bases unmatched: 3. This CDR3 comprises 16 residues. The DNA of the CDR3 is TGTGCCAGCAGTGGCTGGACTAGCGGCTCCTACAATGAGCAGTTCTTC. Translating gives CASSGWTSGSYNEQFF.

The chain carries TRBV6-5 and TRBJ2-7; weak D call: TRBD1 (5 bases). Germline loops: CDR1 MNHEY, CDR2 SVGAGI. The CDR3 extends over 15 amino acids. Trimming removed 5 bases at V and 2 bases at J, with 16 bases between. The CDR3 protein is CASSPSPDSPYEQYF. The DNA for the CDR3 is TGTGCCAGCAGTCCAAGCCCCGACAGTCCCTACGAGCAGTACTTC.

Comment on this clone: An end of the junction differs from the germline gene, which may be a read error. The CDR3 is CASSLAGLGGTQYF. Here the CDR3 DNA reads TGTGCTAGCAGCTTAGCAGGACTAGGAGGGACCCAGTACTTC. The rearrangement uses TRBV7-7 and TRBJ2-5; 7 bases line up with TRBD2. The CDR3 sequence is 14 residues long. Germline CDR1 is SSHAT and CDR2 is FNYEAQ (reference sequence).

The gene calls are TRBV6-1 and TRBJ2-2, with D possibly being TRBD1 (6 bases). CDR1 is MNHNS and CDR2 is SASEGT in the germline V gene. V lost 2 bases, J lost 5 bases, and 12 bases lay in between. The CDR3 spans 15 residues. The CDR3 region is CASSEKGRGTGELFF. The CDR3 DNA reads TGTGCCAGCAGTGAAAAGGGCAGGGGTACCGGGGAGCTGTTTTTT.

The chain combines TRBV6-5 with TRBJ2-3; 7 positions match TRBD2. Germline V gene sequence: CDR1 MNHEY, CDR2 SVGAGI. CDR3 length: 13 residues. V lost 8 bases to trimming and J lost 4 bases; unmatched junction nucleotides: 6. The CDR3: CASLGGVADTQYF. The DNA for the CDR3 is TGTGCCAGCTTGGGAGGGGTCGCAGATACGCAGTATTTT.